Listed below are T cell receptor beta chains from one sample, sequenced in a study of T cells in Graves' hyperthyroidism and ophthalmopathy. TCRdb re-called the multiplex PCR reads with MiXCR, one entry per CDR3 protein. The table lists some 370,000 distinct CDR3 sequences, about a sixth of them singletons. Sequencing was performed on blood. These receptor sequences come from a woman in her 30s with Graves' hyperthyroidism that later progressed to Graves' ophthalmopathy. The CDR3 runs from the conserved cysteine through the conserved F or W. Fields, in order: clone size, CDR3 length, D gene, V gene, J gene, CDR3 protein, CDR3 DNA. A D gene is named only where the DNA matches it firmly. Rows give clone size only sometimes, using once, few, many, or a class for an expanded clone.

many	15	-	TRBV28	TRBJ2-3	CASSRLFRGQDTQYF	TGTGCCAGCAGTCGCCTCTTCCGGGGCCAAGATACGCAGTATTTT
many	13	-	TRBV12-3/TRBV12-4	TRBJ1-5	CASSFDSNQPQHF	TGTGCCAGCAGTTTTGACAGCAATCAGCCCCAGCATTTT
many	13	-	TRBV7-6	TRBJ1-2	CASSLAGGGGYTF	TGTGCCAGCAGCTTAGCGGGGGGCGGAGGCTACACCTTC
-	14	-	TRBV5-1	TRBJ1-1	CASSLAGYNTEAFF	TGCGCCAGCAGCTTGGCAGGGTATAACACTGAAGCTTTCTTT
few	15	-	TRBV28	TRBJ1-6	CASSLNPGAYSPLHF	TGTGCCAGCAGTTTGAACCCAGGGGCCTACTCACCCCTCCACTTT
many	21	TRBD2	TRBV7-4	TRBJ2-1	CASSLAKGTSGGPSSYNEQFF	TGTGCCAGCAGCTTAGCAAAGGGGACTAGCGGGGGACCGAGCTCCTACAATGAGCAGTTCTTC
-	15	TRBD1	TRBV11-2	TRBJ1-6	CASSGTGFSRLPLHF	TGTGCCAGCAGCGGGACAGGCTTCTCCCGGTTGCCCCTCCACTTT
-	14	-	TRBV12-3/TRBV12-4	TRBJ2-5	CASSFSRWGEPQYF	TGTGCCAGCAGTTTTTCGCGATGGGGGGAACCTCAGTACTTC
many	12	-	TRBV5-5	TRBJ1-2	CASSPLNYGYTF	TGTGCCAGCAGCCCGCTCAACTATGGCTACACCTTC
many	14	-	TRBV9	TRBJ1-3	CASSADNSGNTIYF	TGTGCCAGCAGCGCGGACAACTCTGGAAACACCATATATTTT
many	12	-	TRBV28	TRBJ2-7	CASSLMANEQYF	TGTGCCAGCAGTTTAATGGCTAATGAGCAGTACTTC
few	11	-	TRBV7-8	TRBJ2-5	CASSSKETQYF	TGTGCCAGCAGCTCTAAAGAGACCCAGTACTTC
few	15	TRBD2	TRBV9	TRBJ2-1	CASSASGRSYNEQFF	TGTGCCAGCAGCGCAAGCGGGAGGTCCTACAATGAGCAGTTCTTC
many	14	-	TRBV5-1	TRBJ1-2	CASSLSAEVYGYTF	TGCGCCAGCAGCTTGTCAGCTGAGGTCTATGGCTACACCTTC
many	12	-	TRBV12-3/TRBV12-4	TRBJ2-7	CASSHQSYEQYF	TGTGCCAGCTCCCACCAGAGCTACGAGCAGTACTTC
many	12	-	TRBV6-5	TRBJ1-2	CASSYSDSGYTF	TGTGCCAGCAGTTACTCGGACAGCGGCTACACCTTC
many	15	TRBD1	TRBV10-3	TRBJ1-1	CATMRGLLGSTEAFF	TGTGCCACCATGAGGGGGCTGCTGGGCTCCACTGAAGCTTTCTTT
few	13	-	TRBV18	TRBJ2-7	CASSPPSRYEQYF	TGTGCCAGCTCACCACCGAGTAGATACGAGCAGTACTTC
many	16	-	TRBV6-2/TRBV6-3	TRBJ2-7	CASSDRATGNSYEQYF	TGTGCCAGCAGTGACCGAGCGACCGGGAACTCCTACGAGCAGTACTTC
once	13	-	TRBV20-1	TRBJ2-7	CSARDPDFYEQYF	TGCAGTGCTAGAGATCCGGACTTCTACGAGCAGTACTTC
many	17	TRBD1	TRBV11-3	TRBJ2-2	CASTSIPGQGYTGELFF	TGTGCCAGCACCTCAATTCCGGGACAGGGGTACACCGGGGAGCTGTTTTTT